This T cell receptor beta chain was sequenced for a study of T cell changes during pregnancy in multiple sclerosis. Only in-frame clones appear in the TCRdb table, and some are missing; sequencing was by immunoSEQ multiplex PCR. In the table there are more than 55,000 clones, around 85% of which are singletons. V dropped 1 base and J dropped 5 bases, with 21 bases sitting between them. Germline CDR1 and CDR2: MNHEY and SMNVEV (reference sequence). The CDR3 sequence is 17 residues long. The chain couples TRBV27 to TRBJ2-7; possibly TRBD1 for D (9 bases). The origin of this receptor is a female donor with multiple sclerosis, enrolled in a pregnancy study. The sequences come from CD4+ T cells from peripheral blood mononuclear cells, collected in the third trimester of pregnancy. CDR3 region: CASSLFSGGDRVHEQYF. The CDR3, as DNA: TGTGCCAGCAGTTTATTTTCGGGGGGGGACAGGGTCCACGAGCAGTACTTC.